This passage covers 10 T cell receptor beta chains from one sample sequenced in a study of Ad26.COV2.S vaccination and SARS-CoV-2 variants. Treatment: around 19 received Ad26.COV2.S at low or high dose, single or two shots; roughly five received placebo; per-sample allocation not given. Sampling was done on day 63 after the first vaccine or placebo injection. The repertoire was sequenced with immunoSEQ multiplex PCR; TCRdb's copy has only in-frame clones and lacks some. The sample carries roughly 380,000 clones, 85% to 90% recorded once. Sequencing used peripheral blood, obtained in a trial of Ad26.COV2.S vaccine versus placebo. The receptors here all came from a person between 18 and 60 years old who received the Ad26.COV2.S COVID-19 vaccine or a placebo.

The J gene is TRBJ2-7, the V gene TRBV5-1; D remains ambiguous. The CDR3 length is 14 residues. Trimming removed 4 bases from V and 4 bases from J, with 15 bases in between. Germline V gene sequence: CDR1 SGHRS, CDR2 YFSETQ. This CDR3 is CASSLGGLQYEQYF. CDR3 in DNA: TGCGCCAGCAGCCTTGGCGGTCTCCAGTACGAGCAGTACTTC. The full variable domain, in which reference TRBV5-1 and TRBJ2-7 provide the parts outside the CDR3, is KAGVTQTPRYLIKTRGQQVTLSCSPISGHRSVSWYQQTPGQGLQFLFEYFSETQRNKGNFPGRFSGRQFSNSRSEMNVSTLELGDSALYLCASSLGGLQYEQYFGPGTRLTVT.

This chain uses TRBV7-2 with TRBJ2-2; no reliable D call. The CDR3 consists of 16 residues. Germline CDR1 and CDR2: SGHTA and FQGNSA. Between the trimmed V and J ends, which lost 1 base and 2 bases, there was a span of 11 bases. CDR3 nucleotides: TGTGCCAGCAGCTTAGGTCCTGGCGGAAACACCGGGGAGCTGTTTTTT. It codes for CASSLGPGGNTGELFF.

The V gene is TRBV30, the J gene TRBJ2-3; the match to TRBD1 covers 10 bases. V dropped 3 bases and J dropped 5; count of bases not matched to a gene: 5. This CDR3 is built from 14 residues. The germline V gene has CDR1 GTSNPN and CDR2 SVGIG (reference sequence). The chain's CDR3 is CAWSADRGQDTQYF. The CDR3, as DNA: TGTGCCTGGAGCGCTGACAGGGGGCAAGATACGCAGTATTTT.

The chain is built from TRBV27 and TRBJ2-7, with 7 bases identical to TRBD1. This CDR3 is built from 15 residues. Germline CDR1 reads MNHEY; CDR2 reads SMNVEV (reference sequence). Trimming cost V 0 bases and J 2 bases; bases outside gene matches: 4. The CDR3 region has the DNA TGTGCCAGCAGTTTATCCTCGGGACAGACCTACGAGCAGTACTTC. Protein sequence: CASSLSSGQTYEQYF.

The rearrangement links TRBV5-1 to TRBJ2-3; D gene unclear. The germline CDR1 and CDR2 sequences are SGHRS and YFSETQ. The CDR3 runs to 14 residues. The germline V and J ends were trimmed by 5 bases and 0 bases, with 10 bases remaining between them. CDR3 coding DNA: TGCGCCAGCAGAACTGTGCTAAGCACAGATACGCAGTATTTT. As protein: CASRTVLSTDTQYF.

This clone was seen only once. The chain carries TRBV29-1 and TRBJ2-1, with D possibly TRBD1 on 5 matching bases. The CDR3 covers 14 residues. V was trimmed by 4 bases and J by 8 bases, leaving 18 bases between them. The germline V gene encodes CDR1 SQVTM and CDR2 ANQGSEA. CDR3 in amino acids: CSVAGPPLGDEQFF. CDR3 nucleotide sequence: TGCAGCGTTGCCGGTCCACCTCTAGGGGATGAGCAGTTCTTC.

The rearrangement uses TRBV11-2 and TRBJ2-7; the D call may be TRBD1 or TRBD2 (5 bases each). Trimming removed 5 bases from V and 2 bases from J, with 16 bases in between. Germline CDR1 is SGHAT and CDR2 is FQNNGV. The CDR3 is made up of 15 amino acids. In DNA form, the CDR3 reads TGTGCCAGCAGCGACACCGGGACGTATCCCTACGAGCAGTACTTC. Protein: CASSDTGTYPYEQYF.

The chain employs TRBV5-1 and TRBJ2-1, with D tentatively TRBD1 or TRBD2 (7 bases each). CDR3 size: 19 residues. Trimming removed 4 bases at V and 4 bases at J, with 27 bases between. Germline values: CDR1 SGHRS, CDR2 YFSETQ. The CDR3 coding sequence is TGCGCCAGCAGCCTAGCTCCTCCGGGGGGAGGGGGCCAGTACAATGAGCAGTTCTTC. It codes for CASSLAPPGGGGQYNEQFF.

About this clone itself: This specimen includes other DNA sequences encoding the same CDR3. The CDR3 bases are TGTGCCAGCAGCTTGACGGGCACAGATACGCAGTATTTT. It specifies CASSLTGTDTQYF. The chain links TRBV7-8 to TRBJ2-3; D remains unclear. The V gene's germline CDR1 is SGHVS and CDR2 FQNEAQ. The CDR3 covers 13 residues. V was cut by 3 bases and J by 1 base, with 5 bases left in between.

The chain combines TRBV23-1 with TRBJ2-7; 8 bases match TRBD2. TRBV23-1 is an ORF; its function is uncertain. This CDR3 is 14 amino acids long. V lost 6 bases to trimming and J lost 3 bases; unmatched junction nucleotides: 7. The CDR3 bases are TGCGCCAGCAGGACTAGCGAGAAAAACTACGAGCAGTACTTC. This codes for CASRTSEKNYEQYF.